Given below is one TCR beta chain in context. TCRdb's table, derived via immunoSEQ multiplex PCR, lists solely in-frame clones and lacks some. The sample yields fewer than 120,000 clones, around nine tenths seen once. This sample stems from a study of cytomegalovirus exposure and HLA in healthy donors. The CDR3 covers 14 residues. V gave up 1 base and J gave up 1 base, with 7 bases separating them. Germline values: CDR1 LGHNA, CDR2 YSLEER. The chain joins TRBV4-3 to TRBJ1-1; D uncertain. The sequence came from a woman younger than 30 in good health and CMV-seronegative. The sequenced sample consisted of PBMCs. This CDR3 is CASSQVTGNTEAFF. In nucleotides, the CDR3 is TGCGCCAGCAGCCAAGTTACCGGGAACACTGAAGCTTTCTTT.